Shown below are 10 T cell receptor beta chains from a single sample sequenced in a study of blood T cell repertoires in COVID-19. TCRdb keeps only in-frame clones here, not all; method: immunoSEQ multiplex PCR. The sample comprises more than 200,000 clones, 80% to 85% of which are singletons, and approximately 4% rests with the top ten. Sequenced sample: peripheral blood. All receptors derive from a man aged 55 to 70 with acute or convalescent COVID-19.

The chain recombines TRBV7-3 with TRBJ2-3; perhaps TRBD2 as D (5 bases). The CDR3 has 13 residues. V was trimmed by 5 bases and J by 5 bases, leaving 11 bases between them. Germline assignment: CDR1 SGHTA and CDR2 FQGTGA. CDR3 sequence (DNA): TGTGCCAGCAGCCCACGACGGGGAGATACGCAGTATTTT. The encoded protein is CASSPRRGDTQYF. Full variable domain (rest looked up from reference TRBV7-3 and TRBJ2-3): GAGVSQTPSNKVTEKGKYVELRCDPISGHTALYWYRQSLGQGPEFLIYFQGTGAADDSGLPNDRFFAVRPEGSVSTLKIQRTERGDSAVYLCASSPRRGDTQYFGPGTRLTVL.

This clone was recorded once. The chain combines TRBV10-3 with TRBJ1-1; D possibly corresponds to TRBD1 (5 bases). CDR1 and CDR2 (germline): ENHRY, SYGVKD. V was trimmed by 5 bases and J by 1 base, leaving 14 bases between them. This CDR3 contains 15 residues. The CDR3 DNA is TGTGCCATCAGTTCAACCGGGGGGGGGAACACTGAAGCTTTCTTT. This gives the protein CAISSTGGGNTEAFF.

This chain joins TRBV18 and TRBJ2-7; TRBD1 is a possible D gene (6 bases). The germline V and J ends were trimmed by 2 bases and 7 bases, with 12 bases remaining between them. The CDR3 totals 13 residues. CDR1 KGHSH and CDR2 LQKENI come from the germline V gene. The CDR3 DNA sequence: TGTGCCAGCTCACCAGACAGGAATCGAGAGCAGTACTTC. It yields the protein CASSPDRNREQYF.

V gene TRBV7-2 combines with J gene TRBJ1-2; D may be TRBD1 (5 bases). Germline V CDR1 and CDR2: SGHTA, FQGNSA. V was shortened by 1 base and J by 6 bases, with 12 bases between the two germline ends. The CDR3 has 14 amino acids. CDR3 sequence (DNA): TGTGCCAGCAGCTTAGATCCCACCAGGGATGGCTACACCTTC. Its protein product is CASSLDPTRDGYTF.

The chain joins TRBV6-2 or TRBV6-3 to TRBJ1-6; a weak D match, TRBD1 (5 bases). The CDR3 is 12 amino acids. Germline-derived CDR1 and CDR2 are MNHEY and SVGEGT. V lost 4 bases and J 7 bases, leaving 5 bases between the germline ends. The CDR3 sequence is CASSWGNSPLHF. In nucleotides, the CDR3 is TGTGCCAGCAGTTGGGGCAATTCACCCCTCCACTTT.

The chain joins TRBV28 to TRBJ2-1, with a possible D match to TRBD2 (5 bases). Germline CDR1 MDHEN, CDR2 SYDVKM. This CDR3 comprises 16 residues. Trimming removed 2 bases from V and 6 bases from J, with 17 bases in between. The CDR3 nucleotides read TGTGCCAGCAGTTTACAGGCTAGCCTTGCCCCCAATGAGCAGTTCTTC. Protein product: CASSLQASLAPNEQFF.

The chain uses TRBV10-2 and TRBJ2-2, with D possibly being TRBD1 (5 bases). The V gene's germline CDR1 is WSHSY and CDR2 SAAADI. CDR3 length: 15 amino acids. V was cut by 4 bases and J by 1 base, with 10 bases left in between. This CDR3 reads CASSGPTENTGELFF. In nucleotides, the CDR3 is TGCGCCAGCAGTGGTCCGACAGAGAACACCGGGGAGCTGTTTTTT.

This clone was counted only a few times. This chain uses TRBV12-3 or TRBV12-4 with TRBJ2-1; unclear D gene. There are 12 residues in the CDR3. Trimming stripped 0 bases from V and 10 bases from J, with 7 bases between. The DNA for the CDR3 is TGTGCCAGCAGTTTAGCTGCCCGGGAGCAGTTCTTC. Encoded protein: CASSLAAREQFF.

This sequence joins TRBV27 and TRBJ2-1; a weak D match, TRBD2 (5 bases). The germline CDR1 and CDR2 sequences are MNHEY and SMNVEV (reference sequence). V shed 5 bases and J shed 6 bases, with 14 bases lying between them. The CDR3 loop spans 14 amino acids. The CDR3, as DNA: TGTGCCAGCAGTACCAGAGGGAGCCCCAATGAGCAGTTCTTC. Its protein product is CASSTRGSPNEQFF.

The chain's CDR3 is CASSLTGTGAYEQYF. The CDR3 DNA sequence: TGTGCCAGCAGTTTAACCGGGACAGGGGCCTACGAGCAGTACTTC. J is TRBJ2-7 and V is TRBV6-5; 10 positions agree with TRBD1. Germline trimming cut 4 bases from V and 2 bases from J; bases unmatched to any gene: 5. CDR3 length: 15 residues. The germline V gene has CDR1 MNHEY and CDR2 SVGAGI.